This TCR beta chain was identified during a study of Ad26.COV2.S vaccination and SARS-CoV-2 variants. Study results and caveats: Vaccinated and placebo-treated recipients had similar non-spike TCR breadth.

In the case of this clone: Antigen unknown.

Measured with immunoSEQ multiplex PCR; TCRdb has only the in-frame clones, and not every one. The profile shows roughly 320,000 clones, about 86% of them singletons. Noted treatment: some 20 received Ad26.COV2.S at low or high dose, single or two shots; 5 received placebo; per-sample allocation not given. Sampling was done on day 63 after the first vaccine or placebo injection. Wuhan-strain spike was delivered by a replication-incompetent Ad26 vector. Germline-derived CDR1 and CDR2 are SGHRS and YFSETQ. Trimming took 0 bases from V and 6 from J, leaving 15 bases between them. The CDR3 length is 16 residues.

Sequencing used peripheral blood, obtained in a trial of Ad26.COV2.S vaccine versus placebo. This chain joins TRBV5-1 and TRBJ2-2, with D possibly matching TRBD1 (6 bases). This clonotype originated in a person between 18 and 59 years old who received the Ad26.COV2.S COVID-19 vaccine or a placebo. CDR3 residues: CASSLGAAGAAGELFF. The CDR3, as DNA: TGCGCCAGCAGCTTGGGGGCCGCAGGGGCAGCCGGGGAGCTGTTTTTT.